This T cell receptor beta chain was observed in a study of T cells after yellow fever vaccination. The CDR3 consists of 16 residues. V lost 0 bases and J 0 bases, leaving 9 bases between the germline ends. Germline CDR1 reads MNHEY; CDR2 reads SVGEGT. This clonotype was counted a few times. What it binds is unknown. TCRdb re-called the 5' RACE reads with MiXCR, one entry per CDR3 protein. The sample records more than 350,000 distinct CDR3 sequences, 11% being singletons. Study observations and caveats: Weaker overall, the secondary response nonetheless peaked faster (day 5 versus 15).

The rearrangement joins TRBV6-2 or TRBV6-3 to TRBJ1-5; no reliable D call. The material was PBMCs, obtained on the day of the first yellow fever vaccination. The TCR was taken from a man younger than 30 who received the YFV17D yellow fever vaccine. The CDR3 nucleotides are TGTGCCAGCAGTTACTCGGGCGGCTATAGCAATCAGCCCCAGCATTTT. Encoded protein: CASSYSGGYSNQPQHF.